This T cell receptor (beta chain) was recovered during a study of blood T cell repertoires in COVID-19. Overall study context: Italy, Spain and the United States were the sources of the convalescent and acute COVID-19 samples. PBMCs, B-cell-depleted T cells, or T cells provided the cDNA or gDNA that made up the material.

This clone has a single count. Under the authors' procedure: Estimation of nucleated cell counts relied on the amplification of reference gene primers. Clones were read by immunoSEQ multiplex PCR, and TCRdb kept only the in-frame ones, dropping some. The V and J calls and clone size come from that table; D and trimming were worked out from the DNA. Altogether 300,000 to 400,000 clones are present, 70% to 90% being singletons, with the ten largest covering 3.5% to 4.5%. V dropped 6 bases and J dropped 4 bases, with 15 bases sitting between them. This CDR3 contains 14 residues. The V gene's germline CDR1 is GTSNPN and CDR2 SVGIG (reference sequence).

This sequence originates from a woman in her fifties or sixties with active or convalescent COVID-19. This sequence joins TRBV30 and TRBJ2-2; possibly TRBD2 for D (6 bases). The sample taken for sequencing was peripheral blood. Here the CDR3 DNA reads TGTGCCTGCCTGGGGGGTGCCAGCACCGGGGAGCTGTTTTTT. This translates into CACLGGASTGELFF. The full variable domain, its missing parts supplied by reference TRBV30 and TRBJ2-2, is SQTIHQWPATLVQPVGSPLSLECTVEGTSNPNLYWYRQAAGRGLQLLFYSVGIGQISSEVPQNLSASRPQDRQFILSSKKLLLSDSGFYLCACLGGASTGELFFGEGSRLTVL.